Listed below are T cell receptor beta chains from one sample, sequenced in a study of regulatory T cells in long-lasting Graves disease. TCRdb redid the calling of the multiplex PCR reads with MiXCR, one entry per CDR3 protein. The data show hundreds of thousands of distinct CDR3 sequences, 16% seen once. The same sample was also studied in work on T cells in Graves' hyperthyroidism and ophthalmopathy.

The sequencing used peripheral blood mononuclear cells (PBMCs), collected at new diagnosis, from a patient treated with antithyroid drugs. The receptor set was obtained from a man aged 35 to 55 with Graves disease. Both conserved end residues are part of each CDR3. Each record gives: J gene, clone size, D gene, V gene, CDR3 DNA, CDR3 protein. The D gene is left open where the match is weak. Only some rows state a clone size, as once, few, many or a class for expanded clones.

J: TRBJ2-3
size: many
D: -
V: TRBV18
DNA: TGTGCCAGCTCACCAACGATTTCAGCGGCGGATACGCAGTATTTT
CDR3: CASSPTISAADTQYF

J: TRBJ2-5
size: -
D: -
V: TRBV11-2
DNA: TGTGCCAGCAGCGGGACGGACCGGGAGACCCAGTACTTC
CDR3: CASSGTDRETQYF

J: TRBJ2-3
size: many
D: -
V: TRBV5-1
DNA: TGCGCCAGCAGCTTGGAGGGGATACAACCAACAGATACGCAGTATTTT
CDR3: CASSLEGIQPTDTQYF

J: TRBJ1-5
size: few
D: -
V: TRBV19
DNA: TGTGCCAGTAGTATTTCGTGGGGGCCGAATCAGCCCCAGCATTTT
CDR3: CASSISWGPNQPQHF

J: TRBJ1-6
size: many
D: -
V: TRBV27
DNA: TGTGCCAGCACCCCGGGTCGGGTTGTGAACTATAATTCACCCCTCCACTTT
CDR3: CASTPGRVVNYNSPLHF

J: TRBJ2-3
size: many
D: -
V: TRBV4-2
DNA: TGTGCCAGCAGCCACGGGTTCACAGATACGCAGTATTTT
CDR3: CASSHGFTDTQYF

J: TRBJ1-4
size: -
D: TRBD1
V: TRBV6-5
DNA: TGTGCCAGCAGTTCCTCCGGGACAGGGATGGAAAAACTGTTTTTT
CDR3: CASSSSGTGMEKLFF

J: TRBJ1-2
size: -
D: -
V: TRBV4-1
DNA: TGCGCCAGCAGCCAAGATCTGCCTAGGTACTATGGCTACACCTTC
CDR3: CASSQDLPRYYGYTF

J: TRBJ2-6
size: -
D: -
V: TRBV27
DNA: TGTGCCAGCAGCAATCCCCTCAGGTTCGGCTCTGGGGCCAACGTCCTGACTTTC
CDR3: CASSNPLRFGSGANVLTF

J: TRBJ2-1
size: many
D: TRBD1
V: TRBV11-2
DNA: TGTGCCAGCAGCTTAATGTTGATGACAGGGCCTCACAATGAGCAGTTCTTC
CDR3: CASSLMLMTGPHNEQFF

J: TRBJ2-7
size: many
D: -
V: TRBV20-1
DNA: TGCAGTGCCCCCCGGGGGAAGGGAAGTCTGGGGGAGCAGTACTTC
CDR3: CSAPRGKGSLGEQYF

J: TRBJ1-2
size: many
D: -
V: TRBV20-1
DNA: TGCAGTGCTAGAGATCGAGTCGGGTATCAGGGGTATGGCTACACCTTC
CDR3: CSARDRVGYQGYGYTF

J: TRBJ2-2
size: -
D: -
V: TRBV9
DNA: TGTGCCAGCAGCGTATTGCTCGGGGGGCCCACCGGGGAGCTGTTTTTT
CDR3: CASSVLLGGPTGELFF

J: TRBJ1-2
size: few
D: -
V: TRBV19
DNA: TGTGCCAGTAGTATGATGGACGGTTTGGTCTATGGCTACACCTTC
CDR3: CASSMMDGLVYGYTF

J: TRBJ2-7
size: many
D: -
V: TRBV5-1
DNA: TGCGCCAGCAGCCCTACACGATCCTACGAGCAGTACTTC
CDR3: CASSPTRSYEQYF

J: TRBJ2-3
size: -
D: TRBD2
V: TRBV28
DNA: TGTGCCAGCAGTTATCTGGGCCCGGGGGGGGCAGATACGCAGTATTTT
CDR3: CASSYLGPGGADTQYF

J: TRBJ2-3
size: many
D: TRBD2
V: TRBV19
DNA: TGTGCCAGTAGTATAGGAAATAGCGGGGGCACAGATACGCAGTATTTT
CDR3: CASSIGNSGGTDTQYF